The 13 T cell receptor beta chains below were found in one sample sequenced in a study of technical replicates of blood from a few donors. The method was immunoSEQ multiplex PCR; TCRdb's version includes in-frame clones alone and lacks a portion of them. The data show 60,000 to 85,000 clones, with just under 95% seen just once and about 0.4% held by the top ten. Sequencing was done on a sample of T cells isolated from PBMCs. These TCRs come from a human donor in good health.

This sequence joins TRBV6-1 and TRBJ2-1, with D perhaps TRBD2 (5 bases). This CDR3 has 14 residues. V lost 8 bases and J 2 bases, leaving 13 bases between the germline ends. Germline CDR1 MNHNS, CDR2 SASEGT. CDR3 coding DNA: TGTGCCAGCTCCGGGGATGGGGCCTACAATGAGCAGTTCTTC. Translation: CASSGDGAYNEQFF.

The CDR3 is CASSFPTSGGEQYF. The DNA for the CDR3 is TGTGCCAGCAGCTTCCCGACTAGCGGGGGCGAGCAGTACTTC. The chain combines TRBV9 with TRBJ2-7; 12 bases map to TRBD2. Germline V gene lookup returns CDR1 SGDLS and CDR2 YYNGEE. The CDR3 runs to 14 residues. The junction had 5 bases not matched to a gene; V was cut back by 4 bases and J by 6 bases.

This chain connects TRBV7-9 to TRBJ1-4, with D hard to call. V was clipped by 5 bases and J by 11 bases, with 24 bases between them. The CDR3 is 16 amino acids. The germline gives CDR1 SEHNR, CDR2 FQNEAQ (reference sequence). The CDR3 protein is CASSPPPLQSSEKLFF. CDR3 coding DNA: TGTGCCAGCAGCCCCCCCCCTCTGCAGTCTTCGGAGAAACTGTTTTTT.

This chain joins TRBV7-2 and TRBJ1-3; a possible D gene is TRBD1 (5 bases). V shed 5 bases and J shed 2 bases, with 13 bases lying between them. This CDR3 contains 15 residues. Germline V CDR1 and CDR2: SGHTA, FQGNSA. CDR3 bases: TGTGCCAGCAGCCCGGGGGGGTACGCTGGAAACACCATATATTTT. Translating gives CASSPGGYAGNTIYF. The whole variable domain, remainder taken from reference TRBV7-2 and TRBJ1-3, is GAGVSQSPSNKVTEKGKDVELRCDPISGHTALYWYRQSLGQGLEFLIYFQGNSAPDKSGLPSDRFSAERTGGSVSTLTIQRTQQEDSAVYLCASSPGGYAGNTIYFGEGSWLTVV.

The chain combines TRBV5-1 with TRBJ2-1; D call uncertain. The CDR3 is 11 amino acids. Germline V gives CDR1 SGHRS, CDR2 YFSETQ. V lost 2 bases to trimming and J lost 8 bases, with 5 bases between them. The CDR3 region is CASSFGDEQFF. CDR3 coding DNA: TGCGCCAGCAGCTTTGGAGATGAGCAGTTCTTC.

The chain links TRBV4-1 to TRBJ2-1; 10 bases fit TRBD2. The germline CDR1 and CDR2 sequences are MGHRA and YSYEKL. This CDR3 contains 16 residues. V trimming: 2 bases; J trimming: 5 bases; junction bases outside the gene matches: 6. DNA for the CDR3: TGCGCCAGCAGCCAAAGGCCTAGCGGGGGAAACAATGAGCAGTTCTTC. Amino acids: CASSQRPSGGNNEQFF.

The chain employs TRBV28 and TRBJ2-7, with D uncertain. Germline CDR1 MDHEN, CDR2 SYDVKM. This CDR3 is built from 13 residues. The germline V and J ends were trimmed by 3 bases and 9 bases, with 15 bases remaining between them. CDR3 nucleotides: TGTGCCAGCAGTTTTCGCGGATCCAGTGTGCAGTACTTC. This translates into CASSFRGSSVQYF.

The V call is TRBV5-1, the J call TRBJ2-2; 9 positions agree with TRBD2. CDR3 length equals 18 residues. J gave up 5 bases and V 2 bases, and 13 bases lay outside the gene matches. Germline V CDR1 and CDR2: SGHRS, YFSETQ. CDR3 coding DNA: TGCGCCAGCAGCTTCTCCTCAGGGGCTAGCGGGAATACCGGGGAGCTGTTTTTT. Protein product: CASSFSSGASGNTGELFF.

The CDR3 nucleotides are TGTGCCAGCAGCTTAGTTGGTAGAAGTAATGAGCAGTTCTTC. As protein: CASSLVGRSNEQFF. The gene calls are TRBV7-9 and TRBJ2-1; no definite D call. CDR1 is SEHNR, CDR2 FQNEAQ, per germline (reference sequence). The CDR3 is 14 residues long. V lost 1 base and J 7 bases, leaving 11 bases between the germline ends.

The chain combines TRBV4-1 with TRBJ2-7, with D perhaps matching TRBD1 (6 bases). The V gene's germline CDR1 is MGHRA and CDR2 YSYEKL. Trimming left V 5 bases short and J 7 bases short, with 15 bases between. The CDR3 contains 13 residues. The CDR3 here is CASSWTAIREQYF. CDR3 nucleotides: TGCGCCAGCAGCTGGACAGCCATCCGGGAGCAGTACTTC.

The V gene is TRBV9, the J gene TRBJ2-6; D gene unclear. Germline lookup yields CDR1 SGDLS and CDR2 YYNGEE. The ends were cut back, 2 bases at V and 4 bases at J, with 10 bases in the middle. The CDR3 covers 15 residues. CDR3 DNA: TGTGCCAGCAGCGTTATAGGAGCCGGGGCCAACGTCCTGACTTTC. This codes for CASSVIGAGANVLTF. Complete variable domain (other parts from reference TRBV9 and TRBJ2-6): DSGVTQTPKHLITATGQRVTLRCSPRSGDLSVYWYQQSLDQGLQFLIQYYNGEERAKGNILERFSAQQFPDLHSELNLSSLELGDSALYFCASSVIGAGANVLTFGAGSRLTVL.

The chain has TRBV18 and TRBJ1-4; 9 bases fit TRBD1. Germline trimming cut 5 bases from V and 7 bases from J; bases unmatched to any gene: 5. This CDR3 is 14 amino acids long. Germline V CDR1 and CDR2: KGHSH, LQKENI. CDR3 protein: CASSRTGEGEKLFF. DNA of the CDR3: TGTGCCAGCTCAAGGACAGGGGAAGGTGAAAAACTGTTTTTT.

The CDR3 sequence: CTSSQERGGQPQHF. CDR3 nucleotide sequence: TGCACCAGCAGCCAGGAAAGGGGTGGTCAGCCCCAGCATTTT. The chain carries TRBV1 and TRBJ1-5; the table's D call, TRBD1, has no DNA check behind it. TRBV1 is a documented pseudogene. The CDR3 length is 14 residues.